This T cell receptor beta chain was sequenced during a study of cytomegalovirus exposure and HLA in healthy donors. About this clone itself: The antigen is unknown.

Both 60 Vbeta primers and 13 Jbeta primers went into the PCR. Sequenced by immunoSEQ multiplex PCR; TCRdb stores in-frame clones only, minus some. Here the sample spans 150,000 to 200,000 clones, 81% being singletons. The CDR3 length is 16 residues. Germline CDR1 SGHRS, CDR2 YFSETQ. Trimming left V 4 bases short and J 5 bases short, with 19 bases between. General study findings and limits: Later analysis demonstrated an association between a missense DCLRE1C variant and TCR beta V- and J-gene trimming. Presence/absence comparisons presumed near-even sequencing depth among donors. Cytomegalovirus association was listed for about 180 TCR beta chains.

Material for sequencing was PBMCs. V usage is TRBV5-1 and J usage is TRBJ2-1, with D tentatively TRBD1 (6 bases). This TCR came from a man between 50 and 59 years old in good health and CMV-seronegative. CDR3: CASSGGRWGPNNEQFF. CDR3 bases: TGCGCCAGCAGCGGGGGTCGGTGGGGGCCCAACAATGAGCAGTTCTTC.